One and the same sample provided the 30 T cell receptor beta chains below, sequenced in a study of post-analysis software for immune sequencing data. Findings and caveats of the study: Roughly 5 TRBV segments, including TRBV5-6, TRBV5-1 and TRBV20-1, were more frequent in patients than controls.

Their specific antigens are unknown. TCR beta cDNA libraries had unique molecular identifiers. In TCRdb, the PCR reads were re-called with MiXCR into one record per CDR3 protein. The table shows 740,000 or so distinct CDR3 sequences, with approximately 57% occurring only once. Sample: blood. These receptors were taken from a girl under 18 with multiple sclerosis.

The chain carries TRBV3-1 and TRBJ2-4; TRBD1 or TRBD2 may be the D gene (5 bases each). The J call may be in error: the DNA end matches TRBJ2-7 better. Germline CDR1 is LGHDT and CDR2 is YNNKEL (reference sequence). This CDR3 has 17 residues. In DNA, the CDR3 is TGTGCCAGCAGCCAAGAAGGAGTCTGGGGGACCACCTACGAGCAGTACTTC. It is translated as CASSQEGVWGTTYEQYF.

The chain employs TRBV7-3 and TRBJ1-2, with D maybe TRBD1 (5 bases). V gave up 2 bases and J gave up 4 bases, with 20 bases separating them. This CDR3 is 17 amino acids long. Germline lookup yields CDR1 SGHTA and CDR2 FQGTGA. The CDR3 DNA follows: TGTGCCAGCAGCTTAGATTCGAGCCAGGGCTCGATCTATGGCTACACCTTC. Protein product: CASSLDSSQGSIYGYTF.

This sequence joins TRBV10-1 and TRBJ2-3, with TRBD2 matching over 8 bases. J was trimmed by 6 bases and V by 0 bases; bases with no gene match: 5. Germline V gives CDR1 WNHNN, CDR2 SYGVQD (reference sequence). This CDR3 has 15 amino acids. CDR3 sequence reads: CASSESKAGGDTQYF. The CDR3 bases are TGCGCCAGCAGTGAGTCGAAGGCGGGAGGCGATACGCAGTATTTT.

The chain has TRBV18 and TRBJ1-6; TRBD1 matches 7 bases. Germline V gene sequence: CDR1 KGHSH, CDR2 LQKENI. V lost 5 bases and J lost 10; bases outside the gene matches: 11. This CDR3 comprises 15 residues. CDR3 amino acids: CASSTSRDRGSPLHF. For the CDR3, the DNA is TGTGCCAGCTCAACGTCCCGGGACAGAGGATCACCCCTCCACTTT.

The DNA of the CDR3 is TGCGCCAGCAGCCCCGGACTAGCACTGGAGGGGGAGCTGTTTTTT. It is translated as CASSPGLALEGELFF. The chain joins TRBV4-1 to TRBJ2-2, with TRBD2 matching 8 bases. In germline, CDR1 is MGHRA, CDR2 YSYEKL. The V and J ends lost 4 bases and 8 bases, in that order; junction bases with no gene match: 9. The CDR3 has 15 residues.

The genes are TRBV20-1 and TRBJ2-7; 8 nucleotides line up with TRBD2. This CDR3 region has 14 residues. Germline loops: CDR1 DFQATT, CDR2 SNEGSKA (reference sequence). The ends lost 3 bases at V and 1 base at J; junction bases unmatched: 5. CDR3 region: CSASTSGYSYEQYF. In nucleotides, the CDR3 is TGCAGTGCTAGTACTAGCGGTTATTCCTACGAGCAGTACTTC.

The genes are TRBV12-3 or TRBV12-4 and TRBJ2-6, with D perhaps given as TRBD1 or TRBD2 (5 bases each). The CDR3 loop spans 16 amino acids. V dropped 6 bases and J dropped 0 bases, with 12 bases sitting between them. The CDR3 DNA reads TGTGCCAGCAGCACCGGGACGGTCTCTGGGGCCAACGTCCTGACTTTC. Residues: CASSTGTVSGANVLTF.

V and J are TRBV3-1 and TRBJ2-1, with 13 bases aligning to TRBD2. Germline V lookup: CDR1 LGHDT, CDR2 YNNKEL (reference sequence). This CDR3 has 16 residues. Trimming cost V 0 bases and J 11 bases; bases outside gene matches: 7. CDR3 bases: TGTGCCAGCAGCCAAGATCCGGGACTAGCGGGACACCAGCAGTTCTTC. Protein: CASSQDPGLAGHQQFF.

The table lists this clonotype with a few counts. The chain joins TRBV20-1 to TRBJ2-3, with D possibly matching TRBD2 (5 bases). From germline, CDR1 is DFQATT and CDR2 SNEGSKA (reference sequence). This CDR3 comprises 15 residues. V gave up 5 bases and J gave up 1 base, with 16 bases separating them. The CDR3: CSAGRYGRGTDTQYF. The CDR3, as DNA: TGCAGTGCTGGAAGATATGGGAGAGGCACAGATACGCAGTATTTT.

This clonotype has just a few counts. This chain joins TRBV12-3 or TRBV12-4 and TRBJ2-7; 9 bases agree with TRBD1. The CDR3 loop spans 15 amino acids. Trimming at V came to 3 bases and at J to 3 bases, leaving 6 bases not matched to a gene. CDR3 residues: CASSFPGQGVYEQYF. The CDR3 coding sequence is TGTGCCAGCAGTTTCCCGGGACAGGGAGTCTACGAGCAGTACTTC.

This clonotype was recorded a few times. The rearrangement links TRBV10-3 to TRBJ2-7, with 8 nucleotides matching TRBD2. The CDR3 covers 15 residues. Per the germline V gene, CDR1 is ENHRY and CDR2 is SYGVKD. The trim removed 3 bases at V and 3 bases at J, leaving 7 bases unmatched. The CDR3 loop reads CAISDRAGASYEQYF. The DNA for the CDR3 is TGTGCCATCAGTGACCGAGCGGGGGCAAGCTACGAGCAGTACTTC.

This clonotype showed up just a few times. The chain links TRBV29-1 to TRBJ2-7; the match to TRBD2 covers 10 bases. CDR3 size: 16 residues. Germline values: CDR1 SQVTM, CDR2 ANQGSEA. V trimming: 4 bases; J trimming: 3 bases; junction bases outside the gene matches: 12. The CDR3: CSVGQPLAGEGYEQYF. CDR3 bases: TGCAGCGTTGGACAACCGCTAGCGGGAGAAGGCTACGAGCAGTACTTC.

The rearrangement uses TRBV6-1 and TRBJ2-5; D unresolved. The germline gives CDR1 MNHNS, CDR2 SASEGT. CDR3 size: 13 residues. V was clipped by 4 bases and J by 0 bases, with 6 bases between them. The CDR3 DNA follows: TGTGCCAGCAGTGTCAAGGACCAAGAGACCCAGTACTTC. Its protein product is CASSVKDQETQYF.

The rearrangement links TRBV2 to TRBJ2-3; D not resolved. CDR1 and CDR2 from the germline V gene are SNHLY and FYNNEI. The CDR3 is 12 amino acids. The V gene lost 8 bases and the J gene lost 2 bases, with 8 bases spanning the gap. The CDR3 bases are TGTGCCAGCCACGAGCTCACAGATACGCAGTATTTT. It is translated as CASHELTDTQYF. Using reference TRBV2 and TRBJ2-3 for the parts outside the CDR3, the full variable domain is EPEVTQTPSHQVTQMGQEVILRCVPISNHLYFYWYRQILGQKVEFLVSFYNNEISEKSEIFDDQFSVERPDGSNFTLKIRSTKLEDSAMYFCASHELTDTQYFGPGTRLTVL.

The chain links TRBV7-2 to TRBJ1-6, with 9 bases fitting TRBD1. The germline gives CDR1 SGHTA, CDR2 FQGNSA. This CDR3 contains 15 residues. Trimming removed 4 bases from V and 10 bases from J; junction bases left unmatched: 8. The CDR3 is CASSWRGQGNSPLHF. CDR3 DNA sequence: TGTGCCAGCAGCTGGCGGGGACAGGGTAACTCACCCCTCCACTTT.

The rearrangement joins TRBV27 to TRBJ2-4; D possibly corresponds to TRBD2 (6 bases). CDR3 length equals 12 residues. The germline V gene encodes CDR1 MNHEY and CDR2 SMNVEV (reference sequence). V lost 4 bases and J 9 bases, leaving 10 bases between the germline ends. The CDR3 coding sequence is TGTGCCAGCAGTTGGAACGGGGGCATTCAGTACTTC. Translation gives CASSWNGGIQYF.

The rearrangement uses TRBV5-1 and TRBJ1-2; 7 bases map to TRBD1. The germline V gene has CDR1 SGHRS and CDR2 YFSETQ. This CDR3 has 13 residues. Unmatched junction bases numbered 7, after V lost 4 bases and J lost 7 bases. CDR3 loop: CASSIGQAGGYTF. The DNA for the CDR3 is TGCGCCAGCAGCATAGGACAGGCGGGTGGCTACACCTTC.

The CDR3 sequence: CASSVGVRQETQYF. The CDR3 DNA sequence: TGTGCCAGCAGTGTCGGGGTTCGTCAAGAGACCCAGTACTTC. The genes are TRBV2 and TRBJ2-5, with TRBD2 as a possible D gene (5 bases). V lost 4 bases and J 2 bases, leaving 11 bases between the germline ends. Germline-derived CDR1 and CDR2 are SNHLY and FYNNEI. The CDR3 is 14 residues long.

V usage is TRBV12-3 or TRBV12-4 and J usage is TRBJ2-5; D possibly uses TRBD1 or TRBD2 (5 bases each). V dropped 7 bases and J dropped 0 bases, with 21 bases sitting between them. The CDR3 contains 17 residues. The CDR3 region is CASNAPGPSPYQETQYF. CDR3 nucleotide sequence: TGTGCCAGCAATGCGCCGGGGCCATCCCCATACCAAGAGACCCAGTACTTC.

This clonotype occurred a few times. The chain joins TRBV6-5 to TRBJ2-1; D is possibly TRBD1 (5 bases). Trimming took 10 bases from V and 0 from J, leaving 13 bases between them. The CDR3 is made up of 14 amino acids. Germline V gene data show CDR1 as MNHEY and CDR2 as SVGAGI. CDR3 in amino acids: CATQRGLSYNEQFF. For the CDR3, the DNA is TGTGCCACCCAAAGGGGTCTCTCCTACAATGAGCAGTTCTTC.

CDR3 DNA sequence: TGTGCCACCAGCCCCTTAGAACTGAACACTGAAGCTTTCTTT. Translating gives CATSPLELNTEAFF. The rearrangement links TRBV15 to TRBJ1-1; no clear D gene. The germline V gene has CDR1 LNHNV and CDR2 YYDKDF (reference sequence). This CDR3 is 14 amino acids long. V gave up 5 bases and J gave up 0 bases, with 10 bases separating them.

The chain couples TRBV25-1 to TRBJ2-1; D might be TRBD2 (5 bases). The CDR3 has 13 residues. V gave up 5 bases and J gave up 2 bases, with 7 bases separating them. Germline values: CDR1 MGHDK, CDR2 SYGVNS. DNA of the CDR3: TGTGCCAGCAGTTACGGGGCCTACAATGAGCAGTTCTTC. Translation gives CASSYGAYNEQFF.

This clonotype was observed a handful of times. The chain has TRBV20-1 and TRBJ2-3; D not resolved. Trimming cost V 4 bases and J 2 bases, with 4 bases left between them. Germline CDR1 reads DFQATT; CDR2 reads SNEGSKA (reference sequence). The CDR3 length is 11 residues. The chain's CDR3 is CSAIVTDTQYF. CDR3 bases: TGCAGTGCTATAGTCACAGATACGCAGTATTTT.

The chain couples TRBV20-1 to TRBJ2-3; D is undetermined. The CDR3 consists of 20 residues. V shed 0 bases and J shed 0 bases, with 25 bases lying between them. Germline V gene lookup returns CDR1 DFQATT and CDR2 SNEGSKA (reference sequence). For the CDR3, the DNA is TGCAGTGCTAGAGATCTTGGTCTCAGGTCCTCTTTTACGAGCACAGATACGCAGTATTTT. Its translation: CSARDLGLRSSFTSTDTQYF.

V and J are TRBV7-2 and TRBJ1-2, with D perhaps TRBD1 (6 bases). The CDR3 is 15 residues long. The germline gives CDR1 SGHTA, CDR2 FQGNSA. V gave up 1 base and J gave up 3 bases, with 12 bases separating them. The CDR3 region has the DNA TGTGCCAGCAGCTTAGTGGGGGGCTCCTACTATGGCTACACCTTC. It codes for CASSLVGGSYYGYTF.

The chain is built from TRBV6-6 and TRBJ2-4, with D perhaps assigned TRBD1 or TRBD2 (5 bases each). Trimming took 6 bases from V and 5 from J, leaving 11 bases between them. The CDR3 sequence is 13 residues long. Per the germline V gene, CDR1 is MNHNY and CDR2 is SVGAGI (reference sequence). The CDR3 bases are TGTGCCAGCAGGTCCGGGGCCCAAAACATTCAGTACTTC. It is translated as CASRSGAQNIQYF.

This clonotype was picked up a small number of times. This chain joins TRBV7-9 and TRBJ2-7; 9 bases agree with TRBD1. The germline V gene encodes CDR1 SEHNR and CDR2 FQNEAQ (reference sequence). The CDR3 runs 16 residues. V dropped 5 bases and J dropped 3; count of bases not matched to a gene: 11. The CDR3 here is CASSRDRDRAIYEQYF. The CDR3 coding sequence is TGTGCCAGCAGCAGGGACCGGGACAGGGCTATCTACGAGCAGTACTTC.

This sequence joins TRBV5-1 and TRBJ2-5, with TRBD1 identical over 11 bases. The end of the DNA aligns better with TRBJ2-7, so the J call may be wrong. Germline assignment: CDR1 SGHRS and CDR2 YFSETQ. CDR3 size: 16 residues. Written as DNA, the CDR3 is TGCGCCAGCAGCTTCCTTGTAGGACAGGGGGCTCACGAGCAGTACTTC. Translation: CASSFLVGQGAHEQYF.

This clonotype was observed once. This chain joins TRBV20-1 and TRBJ2-1; D unresolved. Germline CDR1 and CDR2: DFQATT and SNEGSKA (reference sequence). The CDR3 is 15 residues long. Trimming cost V 0 bases and J 4 bases, with 13 bases left between them. The CDR3 reads CSARDKQPLYNEQFF. The CDR3 coding sequence is TGCAGTGCTAGAGATAAACAGCCTTTATACAATGAGCAGTTCTTC.

The V gene is TRBV29-1, the J gene TRBJ2-3; weak D call: TRBD1 (5 bases). Trimming pared 1 base from V and 8 bases from J, leaving 10 bases between. Germline CDR1 is SQVTM and CDR2 is ANQGSEA. The CDR3 has 12 amino acids. As DNA, the CDR3 is TGCAGCGTTGAAGGACCAAGGGGTACGCAGTATTTT. This codes for CSVEGPRGTQYF.